One TCR beta chain is described in this entry. The antigen is undetermined. The data originate from a study of cytomegalovirus exposure and HLA in healthy donors. Overall study findings and caveats: Judged likely to be a sequencing artifact was a cluster of highly shared sequence variants.

Amplification used 60 Vbeta primers and 13 Jbeta primers. Using immunoSEQ multiplex PCR, the repertoire was profiled, and TCRdb retains in-frame clones only, with some absent. The table has around 100,000 clones, roughly three quarters seen once; the top ten hold 4%. Input material: PBMCs. This receptor was taken from a man aged 50 to 60 in good health and CMV-seropositive.

As DNA, the CDR3 is TGTGCCTGGAGACAGGGGGGCATAGGTCTGAACACTGAAGCTTTCTTT. Translated: CAWRQGGIGLNTEAFF. The chain uses TRBV30 and TRBJ1-1; 8 bases are shared with TRBD1. Germline loops: CDR1 GTSNPN, CDR2 SVGIG (reference sequence). V lost 3 bases and J lost 0; bases outside the gene matches: 9. The CDR3 length is 16 residues.